The table lists the clone carrying this TCR beta chain with a few counts. Antigen specificity is unknown. The record originates from a study of CD8+CD57+ T cells in acquired aplastic anemia. Across the study: Sorted cells (CD4+ and CD8+) yielded DNA amounts that averaged about 3.4 ug.

Patients chosen for sequencing had shown CD8+CD57+ cell expansion by flow cytometry. Prior therapy had not been administered to any patient at the time of blood sampling. Study-wide findings and caveats: Found in both controls and patients were twenty-nine CD8+ CDR3 sequences. Significance was not reached for CD8+ Simpson's diversity between patients and controls.

CDR3 and TCR beta VDJ profiling relied on genomic DNA as the template. TCRdb used MiXCR to reprocess the reads, holding one entry per CDR3 protein. The table has around 430,000 distinct CDR3 sequences, around 32% seen once. The sequence derives from a human donor with aplastic anemia. Sequencing was done on a sample of sorted CD4+, CD8+, or CD8+CD57+ T cells (not recorded which) from PBMCs.

The chain's CDR3 is CSAILSTGGLQPQHF. The CDR3 nucleotides are TGCAGTGCTATCCTATCGACAGGGGGCCTGCAGCCCCAGCATTTT. The chain recombines TRBV20-1 with TRBJ1-5; 10 nucleotides line up with TRBD1. V lost 4 bases, J lost 7 bases, and 10 bases stayed unmatched. The length of the CDR3 is 15 residues. Germline CDR1 is DFQATT and CDR2 is SNEGSKA (reference sequence).